The source of this TCR beta chain is a study of stem cell transplantation in POMP-related autoinflammatory disease. Notes on the study in general: Patients with PRAID showed a restricted number of unique TRB V-J gene pairings. Across all analyzed T-cell subsets, patients with PRAID tended toward reduced diversity and increased clonality.

PRAID featured immunodeficiency plus autoinflammation. In regard to this clone: Antigen unknown.

Some clones are missing from TCRdb's copy, which holds only in-frame ones; the method was immunoSEQ multiplex PCR. Altogether more than 25,000 clones are present, 88% being singletons, with the ten largest covering 0.72%. CDR3 length: 17 amino acids. Trimming took 1 base from V and 5 from J; bases not matched to a gene: 5. In germline, CDR1 is PRHDT, CDR2 FYEKMQ (reference sequence). The chain carries TRBV13 and TRBJ2-2; 12 bases are shared with TRBD2. This specimen was CD4+ T cells from PBMCs, taken before stem cell transplantation. This TCR was recovered from a human donor with POMP-related autoinflammation and immune dysregulation (PRAID). CDR3 sequence reads: CASSLELGTSGTGELFF. CDR3 DNA sequence: TGTGCCAGCAGCTTAGAGCTCGGGACTAGCGGGACCGGGGAGCTGTTTTTT.